These 22 T cell receptor beta chains were sequenced from one sample in a study of CD8 T cells in ankylosing spondylitis. One entry per CDR3 protein, called by TCRdb with MiXCR from the 5' RACE reads. The data contain roughly 260,000 distinct CDR3 sequences, around 19% of them singletons. Sequencing was performed on blood, either unsorted or a sorted T cell fraction (not recorded which). Receptors were obtained from a male donor with ankylosing spondylitis or in good health (not recorded which).

This clonotype has only a few counts. The chain recombines TRBV20-1 with TRBJ2-3; TRBD2 matches 11 bases. Germline lookup yields CDR1 DFQATT and CDR2 SNEGSKA (reference sequence). This CDR3 comprises 14 residues. Germline trimming cut 6 bases from V and 2 bases from J; bases unmatched to any gene: 4. CDR3 nucleotides: TGCAGTGCAAGACTAGCGGGATTCACAGATACGCAGTATTTT. Translating gives CSARLAGFTDTQYF.

CDR3 bases: TGTGCCAGCAGTAAGTGGGACAGCACAGATACGCAGTATTTT. Translation: CASSKWDSTDTQYF. V is TRBV27 and J is TRBJ2-3, with D tentatively TRBD1 or TRBD2 (5 bases each). Germline V lookup: CDR1 MNHEY, CDR2 SMNVEV (reference sequence). The CDR3 is made up of 14 amino acids. V lost 5 bases and J 0 bases, leaving 9 bases between the germline ends.

The genes are TRBV20-1 and TRBJ2-2; 9 nucleotides match TRBD2. This CDR3 has 15 amino acids. Germline trimming cut 3 bases from V and 2 bases from J; bases unmatched to any gene: 4. Germline-derived CDR1 and CDR2 are DFQATT and SNEGSKA (reference sequence). The CDR3 loop reads CSARSSGRNTGELFF. CDR3 bases: TGCAGTGCTAGGAGTAGCGGGAGAAACACCGGGGAGCTGTTTTTT.

To note about this clonotype: The junction does not match germline at one end; this may be a read error. The chain combines TRBV7-7 with TRBJ2-1; 7 bases agree with TRBD1. CDR1 is SSHAT and CDR2 is FNYEAQ in the germline V gene (reference sequence). The CDR3 extends over 14 amino acids. CDR3 bases: TGTGCTAGCAGCGAGACAGGGATAAATGAGGAGCAGTTCTTC. Translated: CASSETGINEEQFF. Together with reference TRBV7-7 and TRBJ2-1, the CDR3 gives the full variable domain: GAGVSQSPRYKVTKRGQDVTLRCDPISSHATLYWYQQALGQGPEFLTYFNYEAQPDKSGLPSDRFSAERPEGSISTLTIQRTEQRDSAMYRCASSETGINEEQFFGPGTRLTVL.

This clonotype was counted only a few times. V gene TRBV15 combines with J gene TRBJ1-6; D gene unclear. Deletions cut 6 bases from V and 8 bases from J, with 8 bases between. Germline V gives CDR1 LNHNV, CDR2 YYDKDF (reference sequence). This CDR3 contains 12 residues. The CDR3 here is CATRAEDSPLHF. The CDR3 DNA sequence: TGTGCCACCAGGGCGGAGGATTCACCCCTCCACTTT.

There are a few counts of this clonotype. This chain links TRBV9 with TRBJ2-1; D could derive from TRBD1 or TRBD2 (5 bases each). The CDR3 has 18 amino acids. Germline V CDR1 and CDR2: SGDLS, YYNGEE. Trimming took 0 bases from V and 1 from J, leaving 17 bases between them. CDR3 DNA: TGTGCCAGCAGCGTAGCCGGACACCTAACGGGGTCCTACAATGAGCAGTTCTTC. Protein sequence: CASSVAGHLTGSYNEQFF.

This clonotype has a handful of counts. V usage is TRBV30 and J usage is TRBJ1-4; D is unclear. The CDR3 contains 13 residues. Germline values: CDR1 GTSNPN, CDR2 SVGIG (reference sequence). V lost 4 bases and J lost 3, with 9 bases in between. The CDR3 loop is CAWNLFPNEKLFF. The CDR3 bases are TGTGCCTGGAATCTGTTCCCTAATGAAAAACTGTTTTTT.

Only a few counts were recorded for this clonotype. V and J are TRBV4-1 and TRBJ2-3; possibly TRBD1 for D (6 bases). The CDR3 runs to 18 residues. The germline V gene has CDR1 MGHRA and CDR2 YSYEKL. With 0 bases removed from V and 2 bases from J, the gap between germline ends came to 18 bases. The CDR3 is CASSQEAPGVSYTDTQYF. CDR3 nucleotide sequence: TGCGCCAGCAGCCAAGAAGCTCCAGGGGTCAGCTACACAGATACGCAGTATTTT.

A few counts support this clonotype. The rearrangement joins TRBV20-1 to TRBJ1-6, with 9 positions matching TRBD1. Looked up from germline, CDR1 is DFQATT and CDR2 is SNEGSKA (reference sequence). CDR3 length equals 16 residues. J was trimmed by 7 bases and V by 3 bases; bases with no gene match: 10. As DNA, the CDR3 is TGCAGTGCTAGCAAGCCCGGGACAGGGAACAATTCACCCCTCCACTTT. Translating gives CSASKPGTGNNSPLHF.

This sequence joins TRBV30 and TRBJ2-7; D possibly corresponds to TRBD2 (6 bases). V lost 6 bases and J 2 bases, leaving 11 bases between the germline ends. Germline assignment: CDR1 GTSNPN and CDR2 SVGIG (reference sequence). CDR3 length: 12 residues. The CDR3 sequence: CACSSGAYEQYV. The CDR3 nucleotides read TGTGCCTGCTCTTCGGGAGCCTACGAGCAGTACGTC.

This clonotype turned up a few times. CDR3 sequence: CSASLAGSTDTQYF. The CDR3 DNA follows: TGCAGTGCTAGTCTAGCGGGGAGCACAGATACGCAGTATTTT. The gene calls are TRBV20-1 and TRBJ2-3; 9 bases match TRBD2. This CDR3 has 14 amino acids. Germline V gene data show CDR1 as DFQATT and CDR2 as SNEGSKA (reference sequence). V was pared by 3 bases and J by 0 bases, with 1 base of the junction left unmatched.

The CDR3 bases are TGTGCCAGCAGCCGCCCGCTAAACAGGGGGCTGGGGGGAAACACCATATATTTT. Translation gives CASSRPLNRGLGGNTIYF. The rearrangement joins TRBV11-2 to TRBJ1-3; TRBD1 aligns across 9 bases. The V gene end was trimmed by 5 bases and the J gene end by 4 bases; junction bases not matched to a gene: 15. Germline V gives CDR1 SGHAT, CDR2 FQNNGV. CDR3 length equals 18 residues.

Concerning this clonotype itself: An end of the junction does not agree with germline; a read error may underlie this. The chain carries TRBV5-1 and TRBJ2-3; 14 bases fit TRBD2. The CDR3 extends over 15 amino acids. Germline V lookup: CDR1 SGHRS, CDR2 YFSETQ. CDR3 nucleotide sequence: TGCGCCAGCAGCCAGACTAGCGGGGGGGCCGATATGCAGTATTTT. Its translation is CASSQTSGGADMQYF.

This clonotype was seen many times. The V and J genes are TRBV9 and TRBJ2-1; 7 bases agree with TRBD2. The CDR3 is made up of 15 amino acids. Germline CDR1 reads SGDLS; CDR2 reads YYNGEE. V lost 2 bases to trimming and J lost 0 bases; unmatched junction nucleotides: 2. The CDR3 sequence: CASSVSGSSYNEQFF. DNA for the CDR3: TGTGCCAGCAGCGTTAGCGGGTCCTCCTACAATGAGCAGTTCTTC.

This clonotype occurred many times. V gene TRBV10-3 combines with J gene TRBJ2-1, with D possibly being TRBD1 (7 bases). There are 13 residues in the CDR3. Germline lookup yields CDR1 ENHRY and CDR2 SYGVKD. The V end was cut by 3 bases, the J end by 8 bases, with 11 bases between. CDR3 amino acids: CAISDRGVDEQFF. In DNA, the CDR3 is TGTGCCATCAGTGACAGGGGGGTCGATGAGCAGTTCTTC.

The CDR3 DNA follows: TGCAGTGCGAGGAAACGGGGGGAAAACACAGATACGCAGTATTTT. Residues: CSARKRGENTDTQYF. The J gene is TRBJ2-3, the V gene TRBV20-1; TRBD2 agrees at 7 bases. The CDR3 contains 15 residues. CDR1 is DFQATT and CDR2 is SNEGSKA in the germline V gene (reference sequence). V lost 6 bases to trimming and J lost 2 bases; unmatched junction nucleotides: 11.

V usage is TRBV6-2 or TRBV6-3 and J usage is TRBJ2-7, with D possibly called TRBD1 or TRBD2 (5 bases each). The CDR3 extends over 13 amino acids. V was trimmed by 2 bases and J by 2 bases, leaving 7 bases between them. Germline V gene data show CDR1 as MNHEY and CDR2 as SVGEGT. Here the CDR3 reads CASSYGGPYEQYV. Here the CDR3 DNA reads TGTGCCAGCAGTTACGGGGGACCCTACGAGCAGTACGTC.

This clonotype appeared many times. V and J are TRBV5-1 and TRBJ2-5; 7 nucleotides agree with TRBD1. This CDR3 has 13 residues. Germline CDR1 SGHRS, CDR2 YFSETQ. V dropped 4 bases and J dropped 5; count of bases not matched to a gene: 5. CDR3 protein: CASSADRVETQYF. CDR3 DNA sequence: TGCGCCAGCAGCGCCGACAGGGTGGAGACCCAGTACTTC.

This clonotype has only a few counts. The gene calls are TRBV2 and TRBJ2-7, with D possibly matching TRBD1 (6 bases). Germline CDR1 SNHLY, CDR2 FYNNEI. V lost 4 bases and J lost 7, with 11 bases in between. There are 12 residues in the CDR3. The CDR3 sequence: CASSGTDTEQYV. CDR3 nucleotides: TGTGCCAGCAGTGGGACAGATACTGAGCAGTACGTC.

V is TRBV5-1 and J is TRBJ2-1; a weak D match, TRBD2 (6 bases). In germline, CDR1 is SGHRS, CDR2 YFSETQ. The CDR3 has 14 residues. V gave up 5 bases and J gave up 2 bases, with 11 bases separating them. Here the CDR3 DNA reads TGCGCCAGCAGTCGACCGGGAGCCTACAATGAGCAGTTCTTC. Protein sequence: CASSRPGAYNEQFF.

The rearrangement links TRBV5-1 to TRBJ1-2; D may be TRBD1 (5 bases). The CDR3 loop spans 14 amino acids. V was cut by 1 base and J by 0 bases, with 7 bases left in between. Germline V gene sequence: CDR1 SGHRS, CDR2 YFSETQ. CDR3 DNA: TGCGCCAGCAGCTTGACGACAGCTAACTATGGCTACACCTTC. Its protein is CASSLTTANYGYTF.

This clonotype came up a few times. The genes are TRBV12-3 or TRBV12-4 and TRBJ2-1, with TRBD2 identical over 11 bases. This CDR3 is built from 17 residues. V lost 6 bases and J lost 1; bases outside the gene matches: 8. CDR3 amino acids: CASSLYRTSGSYNEQFF. CDR3 in DNA: TGTGCCAGCAGCCTATATAGGACTAGCGGGTCCTACAATGAGCAGTTCTTC.